Listed here is a single T cell receptor beta chain. TCRdb keeps only in-frame clones here, not all; method: immunoSEQ multiplex PCR. This table holds 25,000 to 35,000 clones, about 87% found once. The data belong to a study of PD-L1 blockade in urothelial cancer. There are 16 residues in the CDR3. Trimming left V 0 bases short and J 4 bases short, with 15 bases between. Looked up from germline, CDR1 is WNHNN and CDR2 is SYGVQD (reference sequence). The clonotype was recovered from a man aged 50-60 years with urothelial cancer. Sequences were derived from PBMCs, sampled around atezolizumab (anti-PD-L1) treatment. This chain connects TRBV10-1 to TRBJ2-5; tentatively, D is TRBD1 (6 bases). CDR3 amino acids: CASSESQGIRPETQYF. The CDR3 DNA is TGCGCCAGCAGTGAGTCGCAGGGGATCAGGCCAGAGACCCAGTACTTC.